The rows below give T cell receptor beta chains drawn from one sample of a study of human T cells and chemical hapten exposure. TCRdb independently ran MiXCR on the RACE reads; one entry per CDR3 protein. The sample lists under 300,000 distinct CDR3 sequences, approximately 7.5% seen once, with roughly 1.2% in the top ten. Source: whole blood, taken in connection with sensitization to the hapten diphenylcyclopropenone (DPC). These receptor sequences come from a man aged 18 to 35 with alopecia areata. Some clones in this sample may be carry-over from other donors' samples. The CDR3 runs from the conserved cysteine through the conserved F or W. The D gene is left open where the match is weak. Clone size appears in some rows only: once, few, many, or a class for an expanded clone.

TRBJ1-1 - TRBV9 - TGTGCCAGCAGCCCAAGACAGGCAGCGAACACTGAAGCTTTCTTT CASSPRQAANTEAFF
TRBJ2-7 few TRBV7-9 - TGTGCCAGCAGCTTTGGGCAGGACTACGAGCAGTACTTC CASSFGQDYEQYF
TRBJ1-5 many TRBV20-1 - TGCAGTGCTAGTAACAGGAATCAGCCCCAGCATTTT CSASNRNQPQHF
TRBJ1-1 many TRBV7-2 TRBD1 TGTGCCAGCAGCTTAAACGTCGGGACAGGGAAAGCTTTCTTT CASSLNVGTGKAFF
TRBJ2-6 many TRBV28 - TGTGCCAGCAGTACCCCCCCGCGGTCGAGGAGCGGGTCTGGGGCCAACGTCCTGACTTTC CASSTPPRSRSGSGANVLTF
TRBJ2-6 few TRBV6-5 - TGTGCCAGCAGTTACGGCTTCTCTGGGGCCAACGTCCTGACTTTC CASSYGFSGANVLTF
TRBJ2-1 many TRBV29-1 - TGCAGCGTACGCCAAGTGGGAAATGAGCAGTTCTTC CSVRQVGNEQFF
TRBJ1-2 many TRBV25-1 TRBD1 TGTGCCAGTCGAACAGGGGATGGCTACACCTTC CASRTGDGYTF
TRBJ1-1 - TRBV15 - TGTGCCACCAGCAGTGGAGGGGTTTGGGACACTGAAGCTTTCTTT CATSSGGVWDTEAFF
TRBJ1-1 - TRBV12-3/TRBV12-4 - TGTGCCAGCAGCCGGGGGGGTGTCACTGAAGCTTTCTTT CASSRGGVTEAFF
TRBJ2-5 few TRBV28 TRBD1 TGTGCCAGCACCGCACCCAGGGGGCTGCGAGAGACCCAGTACTTC CASTAPRGLRETQYF
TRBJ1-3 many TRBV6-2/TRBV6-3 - TGTGCCAGCAGTTACGGCTCTGGAAACACCATATATTTT CASSYGSGNTIYF
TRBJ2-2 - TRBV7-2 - TGTGCCAGCAGCTTACCTATCACCGGGGAGCTGTTTTTT CASSLPITGELFF
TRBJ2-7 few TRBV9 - TGTGCCAGCAGCGCCTCCCCCAGGGTCTACGAGCAGTACTTC CASSASPRVYEQYF
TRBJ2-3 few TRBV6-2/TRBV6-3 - TGTGCCAGTAGGCGCCTTTTGGGAGATACGCAGTATTTT CASRRLLGDTQYF
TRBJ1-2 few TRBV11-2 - TGTGCCAGCAGCCCAGGCAGGGTCTGGGTCTATGGCTACACCTTC CASSPGRVWVYGYTF
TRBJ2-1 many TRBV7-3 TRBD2 TGTGCCAGCAGCTTAAATTCCCCACTAGCGGGCAATGAGCAGTTCTTC CASSLNSPLAGNEQFF
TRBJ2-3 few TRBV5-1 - TGCGCCAGCAGCATCCCAGCGGAGCCCGGGATGAGCACAGATACGCAGTATTTT CASSIPAEPGMSTDTQYF
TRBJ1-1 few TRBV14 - TGTGCCAGCAGCCAAGTAGAACTATTGGCATTT CASSQVELLAF
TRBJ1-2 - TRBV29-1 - TGCAGCGTGCTGGACCCTAACTATGGCTACACCTTC CSVLDPNYGYTF
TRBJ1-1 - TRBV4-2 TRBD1 TGTGCCAGCAGCCAAGTGACAGGGCTCGATACTTTCTTT CASSQVTGLDTFF
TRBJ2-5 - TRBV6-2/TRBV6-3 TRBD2 TGTGCCAGCCAAAACGGGGGGGCCCAAGAGACCCAGTACTTC CASQNGGAQETQYF
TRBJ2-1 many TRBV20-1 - TGCAGTGCTAGAGTTCGCGACAGAGAGCAGTTCTTC CSARVRDREQFF